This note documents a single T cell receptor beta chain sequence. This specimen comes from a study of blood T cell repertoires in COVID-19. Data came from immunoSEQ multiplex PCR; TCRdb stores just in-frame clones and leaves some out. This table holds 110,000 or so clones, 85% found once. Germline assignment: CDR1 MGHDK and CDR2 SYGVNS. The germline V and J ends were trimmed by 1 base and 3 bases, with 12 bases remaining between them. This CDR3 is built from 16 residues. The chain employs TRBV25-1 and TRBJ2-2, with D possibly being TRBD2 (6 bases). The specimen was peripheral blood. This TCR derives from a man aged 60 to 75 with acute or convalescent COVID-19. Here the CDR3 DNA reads TGTGCCAGCAGTGAATTCGGGGGATTATACACCGGGGAGCTGTTTTTT. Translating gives CASSEFGGLYTGELFF.